The rows below give T cell receptor beta chains drawn from one sample of a study of T cells after posttransplantation cyclophosphamide. Produced via immunoSEQ multiplex PCR; TCRdb's table is partial and in-frame only. The sample is made up of more than 9,000 clones, none counted only once. This sample comprised PBMCs, obtained after allogeneic stem cell transplant with posttransplant cyclophosphamide. All receptors derive from a female patient aged 35 to 55 who received an allogeneic stem cell transplant from a related donor, was CMV-positive, and had no GVHD. T cells may partly derive from the graft donor. The CDR3 runs from the conserved cysteine through the conserved F or W. A D gene is named only where the DNA matches it firmly. Sizes are listed as once, few, many, or a class for an expanded clone.

d_call clone_size j_call v_call cdr3_nt cdr3_aa
TRBD2 many TRBJ2-3 TRBV9 TGTGCCAGCAGCCCCCGGGGGCTAGCGGGGACAGATACGCAGTATTTT CASSPRGLAGTDTQYF
TRBD2 many TRBJ2-5 TRBV7-8 TGTGCCAGCAGCTTCTCTACCGGACTAGCCCGGGAGACCCAGTACTTC CASSFSTGLARETQYF
TRBD1 many TRBJ2-3 TRBV11-1 TGTGCCAGCAGCTTAGAGTCGACAGGGGTAGGAGATACGCAGTATTTT CASSLESTGVGDTQYF
NA many TRBJ2-7 TRBV5-1 TGCGCCAGCCATAACCAGGGCGAGCAGTACTTC CASHNQGEQYF
TRBD2 many TRBJ2-3 TRBV5-1 TGCGCCAGCAAGGCTAGCGGGACAGATACGCAGTATTTT CASKASGTDTQYF
TRBD1 many TRBJ1-1 TRBV11-1 TGTGCCAGCAGCCGAGGGACAGGGTTCCCGAACACTGAAGCTTTCTTT CASSRGTGFPNTEAFF
NA many TRBJ2-5 TRBV4-1 TGCGCCAGCAGACAAACAGAGGGTCGAGAGACCCAGTACTTC CASRQTEGRETQYF
TRBD1 medium-sized TRBJ1-1 TRBV30 TGTGCCTGGTCCGGACAGGACAGCACTGAAGCTTTCTTT CAWSGQDSTEAFF
NA many TRBJ2-1 TRBV21-1 TGTGCCAGCAGCATCCGACTTGCGGCTAGCGGGAGGACTTACCATGAGCAGTTCTTC CASSIRLAASGRTYHEQFF
NA many TRBJ1-6 TRBV19 TGTGCCACCACCCGGGAGAGCTCCTATAATTCACCCCTCCACTTT CATTRESSYNSPLHF
TRBD2 many TRBJ2-3 TRBV6-5 TGTGCCAGCAGTCGGGGACTACCTGTCACAGATACGCAGTATTTT CASSRGLPVTDTQYF
TRBD1 many TRBJ2-5 TRBV11-2 TGTGCCAGCAGCTTAGATGGGACAGGACAAGAGACCCAGTACTTC CASSLDGTGQETQYF
NA few TRBJ2-2 TRBV6-4 TGTGCCAGCACTGGGACTGCGAGCACCGGGGAGCTGTTTTTT CASTGTASTGELFF
NA many TRBJ2-7 TRBV5-5 TGTGCCAGCAGCATAACCCCTACAGGAGGGTACGAGCAGTACTTC CASSITPTGGYEQYF
TRBD1 many TRBJ2-2 TRBV5-4 TGTGCCAGCAGCTTGGGCCGGGACAGGGGGAACACCGGGGAGCTGTTTTTT CASSLGRDRGNTGELFF
TRBD1 many TRBJ2-7 TRBV15 TGTGCCACCAGCACCGACAGGGCCTACGAGCAGTACTTC CATSTDRAYEQYF
NA many TRBJ2-3 TRBV5-1 TGCGCCAGCAGCCCCGGGGACTTCATTAGCGGCCCTAGCACAGATACGCAGTATTTT CASSPGDFISGPSTDTQYF